This TCR beta chain was profiled in a study of T cells in Graves' hyperthyroidism and ophthalmopathy. RNA transcripts gave rise to amplified TCR beta CDR3 regions. An initial round of RT-PCR targeting the TCR CDR3 relied on the HTBI primer set. Each CDR3 protein is one row after TCRdb ran MiXCR on the multiplex PCR reads. The repertoire holds 400,000 to 500,000 distinct CDR3 sequences, 13% to 15% seen once, with 15% to 20% in the top ten. The CDR3 contains 18 residues. Germline CDR1 MRHNA, CDR2 SNTAGT. Of note for this clonotype: As yet, its antigen is unknown. One junction end disagrees with the germline gene, perhaps due to a read error.

Study-wide results and caveats: From stable hyperthyroidism, ophthalmopathy was separated by a 13 V-J model.

The chain carries TRBV6-4 and TRBJ1-1, with 12 positions matching TRBD1. The source material was blood. This receptor was identified in a woman between 18 and 30 years old with Graves' hyperthyroidism. The CDR3 is CASSYSGQGAIRGTEAFF. The CDR3 nucleotides are TGTGCCAGCAGTTACTCGGGACAGGGGGCAATTCGAGGGACTGAAGCTTTCTTT.